This T cell receptor beta chain was retrieved from a study of cytomegalovirus exposure and HLA in healthy donors. Study conclusions and caveats: Later, TCR association rates were found to vary by HLA locus, highest for DRB1 and lowest for HLA-C. Specificity for CMV antigens was confirmed in vitro for a few of the CMV-associated chains. Cytomegalovirus association was assigned to more than 150 TCR beta chains.

Comment on this clone: Antigen specificity is unknown.

60 Vbeta and 13 Jbeta primers were used in PCR. Sequencing was performed with immunoSEQ multiplex PCR; in TCRdb, only in-frame clones are kept and a portion is missing. The sample has some 200,000 clones; roughly 83% are singletons. Germline values: CDR1 LNHDA, CDR2 SQIVND (reference sequence). Losses at the gene ends were 8 bases for V and 0 bases for J; bases not matched to a gene: 4. This CDR3 contains 13 residues. The receptor's source is a male donor in good health and CMV-seropositive. Sequenced sample: PBMCs. The chain recombines TRBV19 with TRBJ2-7; 7 nucleotides agree with TRBD2. Here the CDR3 DNA reads TGTGCCAGTTCGCGGGGGTTCTCCTACGAGCAGTACTTC. Translation: CASSRGFSYEQYF.